The next 19 T cell receptor beta chains were all read from a single sample in a study of T cells after yellow fever vaccination. TCRdb re-called the 5' RACE reads with MiXCR, one entry per CDR3 protein. The repertoire holds 200,000 to 250,000 distinct CDR3 sequences, with roughly 7.2% as singletons. Sequenced material: CD4+ T cells sorted from PBMCs, taken 15 days after the yellow fever booster vaccination. The receptors here all came from a young man who received the YFV17D yellow fever vaccine.

This clonotype was recorded a few times. V usage is TRBV20-1 and J usage is TRBJ2-5, with 7 bases that match TRBD2. CDR3 length: 14 residues. After removal of 6 bases from V and 5 bases from J, the junction contained 12 bases not matched to a gene. Looked up from germline, CDR1 is DFQATT and CDR2 is SNEGSKA (reference sequence). The CDR3 loop is CSATPGGGSETQYF. DNA for the CDR3: TGCAGTGCAACCCCGGGGGGAGGCTCGGAGACCCAGTACTTC.

In its sample, this clonotype was seen a few times. The chain joins TRBV4-3 to TRBJ1-1; D gene uncertain. CDR3 length equals 14 residues. V was cut by 3 bases and J by 4 bases, with 12 bases left in between. Germline V gene data show CDR1 as LGHNA and CDR2 as YSLEER. The CDR3 here is CASSHEGWGTEAFF. The CDR3 DNA sequence: TGCGCCAGCAGCCACGAAGGGTGGGGCACTGAAGCTTTCTTT.

This clonotype occurred many times. The chain has TRBV29-1 and TRBJ1-2; D gene ambiguous. The CDR3 loop spans 12 amino acids. V dropped 5 bases and J dropped 8 bases, with 15 bases sitting between them. Looked up from germline, CDR1 is SQVTM and CDR2 is ANQGSEA. The CDR3 DNA reads TGCAGCGTTAGGGTGGATGCGGGGGGCTACACCTTC. Protein sequence: CSVRVDAGGYTF.

The chain has TRBV10-3 and TRBJ1-2; no clear D gene. Trimming shortened V by 2 bases and J by 4 bases, and 8 bases separated the two germline ends. Germline V gene lookup returns CDR1 ENHRY and CDR2 SYGVKD. This CDR3 is built from 13 residues. CDR3 residues: CAISEQSIYGYTF. The CDR3 region has the DNA TGTGCCATCAGTGAGCAGTCCATCTATGGCTACACCTTC.

This chain joins TRBV2 and TRBJ2-1, with D possibly being TRBD1 (5 bases). CDR3 size: 13 residues. V was clipped by 4 bases and J by 2 bases, with 6 bases between them. CDR1 and CDR2 (germline): SNHLY, FYNNEI. In DNA form, the CDR3 reads TGTGCCAGCAGTGGACAGACCTACAATGAGCAGTTCTTC. Its translation is CASSGQTYNEQFF.

This clonotype was counted only a few times. The chain carries TRBV18 and TRBJ2-7, with D possibly matching TRBD2 (5 bases). There are 13 residues in the CDR3. Germline CDR1 is KGHSH and CDR2 is LQKENI. Trimming left V 3 bases short and J 8 bases short, with 14 bases between. CDR3 nucleotides: TGTGCCAGCTCACCCAGGACGGGAACTCAGCAGTACTTC. This encodes CASSPRTGTQQYF.

This clonotype appeared many times. This chain connects TRBV15 to TRBJ1-1, with D tentatively TRBD1 (5 bases). The CDR3 covers 16 residues. CDR1 is LNHNV and CDR2 is YYDKDF in the germline V gene (reference sequence). Trimming left V 1 base short and J 3 bases short, with 15 bases between. The CDR3 DNA follows: TGTGCCACCAGCAGAGGGGCGGGGGGGTTGGACACTGAAGCTTTCTTT. Its protein product is CATSRGAGGLDTEAFF.

This clonotype was counted ten times or more. The chain is built from TRBV5-1 and TRBJ2-3, with a tentative D call TRBD1 (5 bases). Germline CDR1 reads SGHRS; CDR2 reads YFSETQ. The CDR3 sequence is 14 residues long. The germline V and J ends were trimmed by 4 bases and 0 bases, with 9 bases remaining between them. The CDR3 nucleotides read TGCGCCAGCAGCCCGGACAAAAGCACAGATACGCAGTATTTT. Residues: CASSPDKSTDTQYF.

This clonotype has just a few counts. V is TRBV7-9 and J is TRBJ1-5; D is ambiguous. V was clipped by 2 bases and J by 3 bases, with 5 bases between them. CDR1 SEHNR and CDR2 FQNEAQ come from the germline V gene (reference sequence). This CDR3 region has 13 residues. The DNA for the CDR3 is TGTGCCAGCAGCTTAACCTCCAATCAGCCCCAGCATTTT. Its protein is CASSLTSNQPQHF.

The gene calls are TRBV29-1 and TRBJ2-1; 7 positions agree with TRBD2. Germline-derived CDR1 and CDR2 are SQVTM and ANQGSEA. V lost 5 bases, J lost 4 bases, and 5 bases stayed unmatched. The CDR3 contains 13 residues. CDR3 protein: CSVSSGIYNEQFF. The CDR3 DNA is TGCAGCGTTTCGAGCGGGATATACAATGAGCAGTTCTTC.

The chain links TRBV7-9 to TRBJ2-3; D might be TRBD2 (6 bases). The CDR3 runs to 16 residues. Trimming removed 5 bases at V and 2 bases at J, with 17 bases between. Germline V gene sequence: CDR1 SEHNR, CDR2 FQNEAQ (reference sequence). This chain's CDR3 is CASSHRLVTTTDTQYF. CDR3 coding DNA: TGTGCCAGCAGCCATAGACTAGTAACGACCACAGATACGCAGTATTTT.

The chain uses TRBV7-3 and TRBJ2-3, with TRBD2 identical over 10 bases. V lost 5 bases to trimming and J lost 0 bases; unmatched junction nucleotides: 5. This CDR3 spans 16 amino acids. CDR1 SGHTA and CDR2 FQGTGA come from the germline V gene. CDR3 DNA sequence: TGTGCCAGCAGCGCGCTAGCGGGAGTGAGCACAGATACGCAGTATTTT. Its translation is CASSALAGVSTDTQYF.

This clonotype has ten or more counts. The CDR3, as DNA: TGTGCCAGCAGCCCAGCCCTGTTATCGAACACCGGGGAGCTGTTTTTT. Translating it yields CASSPALLSNTGELFF. The chain carries TRBV7-2 and TRBJ2-2; D gene ambiguous. The ends were cut back, 5 bases at V and 0 bases at J, with 13 bases in the middle. CDR3 size: 16 residues. Germline lookup yields CDR1 SGHTA and CDR2 FQGNSA.

The chain links TRBV5-4 to TRBJ2-5, with TRBD2 identical over 11 bases. Germline V lookup: CDR1 SGHNT, CDR2 YYREEE (reference sequence). CDR3 length: 16 amino acids. V shed 0 bases, J shed 4 bases, and the junction held 5 bases outside the gene matches. CDR3 amino acids: CASSLELAGGLETQYF. The CDR3 coding sequence is TGTGCCAGCAGCTTGGAATTAGCGGGAGGGTTAGAGACCCAGTACTTC. Looking up the rest from reference TRBV5-4 and TRBJ2-5 gives the full variable domain: ETGVTQSPTHLIKTRGQQVTLRCSSQSGHNTVSWYQQALGQGPQFIFQYYREEENGRGNFPPRFSGLQFPNYSSELNVNALELDDSALYLCASSLELAGGLETQYFGPGTRLLVL.

This clonotype was detected ten times or more. J is TRBJ2-7 and V is TRBV12-3 or TRBV12-4; D unclear. The CDR3 is 14 amino acids. Trimming left V 6 bases short and J 3 bases short, with 15 bases between. Here the CDR3 reads CASSADGWNYEQYF. CDR3 DNA sequence: TGTGCCAGCAGCGCTGATGGGTGGAACTACGAGCAGTACTTC.

This clonotype was observed many times. The chain joins TRBV20-1 to TRBJ1-5; unclear D gene. Trimming removed 3 bases at V and 5 bases at J, with 8 bases between. The germline gives CDR1 DFQATT, CDR2 SNEGSKA (reference sequence). The CDR3 covers 12 residues. The CDR3 loop is CSASRPDQPQHF. In nucleotides, the CDR3 is TGCAGTGCTAGCCGCCCAGATCAGCCCCAGCATTTT.

The chain joins TRBV20-1 to TRBJ2-7, with 9 positions matching TRBD1. This CDR3 is 12 amino acids long. Germline assignment: CDR1 DFQATT and CDR2 SNEGSKA (reference sequence). Trimming removed 3 bases from V and 9 bases from J; junction bases left unmatched: 6. CDR3 DNA: TGCAGTGCTAGTAACAGGGGGCCCGGGCAGTACTTC. It is translated as CSASNRGPGQYF.

This chain joins TRBV10-3 and TRBJ1-3; perhaps TRBD1 as D (6 bases). This CDR3 is built from 17 residues. Per germline, CDR1 ENHRY and CDR2 SYGVKD. The V gene lost 10 bases and the J gene lost 1 base, with 23 bases spanning the gap. The CDR3 loop reads CATSPTNRETSGNTIYF. DNA for the CDR3: TGTGCCACTTCCCCCACCAACAGGGAAACATCTGGAAACACCATATATTTT.

This clonotype was seen many times. V usage is TRBV12-3 or TRBV12-4 and J usage is TRBJ2-7; D not certain. The CDR3 contains 11 residues. The V gene lost 5 bases and the J gene lost 6 bases, with 8 bases spanning the gap. The CDR3 is CASSRQIEQYF. CDR3 DNA sequence: TGTGCCAGCAGTAGACAAATCGAGCAGTACTTC.